This TCR beta chain originates from a study of control samples from healthy donors and cancer patients. Germline-derived CDR1 and CDR2 are SGHNT and YENEEA. The CDR3 is 14 residues long. After removal of 5 bases from V and 7 bases from J, the junction contained 7 bases not matched to a gene. Sequenced by immunoSEQ multiplex PCR; TCRdb stores in-frame clones only, minus some. This table has approximately 83,000 clones, just over 90% appearing once. The TCR originated in a woman younger than 45 in good health. The chain joins TRBV11-3 to TRBJ1-2, with TRBD1 matching over 10 bases. Sequenced sample: blood. The chain's CDR3 is CASSVDRGLGGYTF. The CDR3 bases are TGTGCCAGCAGCGTCGACAGGGGGCTGGGTGGCTACACCTTC.